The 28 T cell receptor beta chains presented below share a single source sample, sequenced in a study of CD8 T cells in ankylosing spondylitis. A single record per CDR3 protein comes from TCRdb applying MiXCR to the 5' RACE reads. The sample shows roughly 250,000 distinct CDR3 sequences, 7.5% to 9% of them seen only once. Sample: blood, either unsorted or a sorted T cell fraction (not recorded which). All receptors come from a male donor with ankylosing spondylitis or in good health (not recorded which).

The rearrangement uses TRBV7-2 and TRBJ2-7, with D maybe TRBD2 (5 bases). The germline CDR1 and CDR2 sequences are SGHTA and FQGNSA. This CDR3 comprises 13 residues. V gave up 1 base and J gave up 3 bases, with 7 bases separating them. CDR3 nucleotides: TGTGCCAGCAGCTTAGGACGGGGCTACGAGCAGTACTTC. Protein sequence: CASSLGRGYEQYF.

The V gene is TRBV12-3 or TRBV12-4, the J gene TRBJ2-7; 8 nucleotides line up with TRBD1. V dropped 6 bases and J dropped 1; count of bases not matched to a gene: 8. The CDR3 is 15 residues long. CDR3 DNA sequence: TGTGCCAGCAGCCCGGACAGGGTAAGGTCCTACGAGCAGTACTTC. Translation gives CASSPDRVRSYEQYF.

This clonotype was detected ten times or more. CDR3 sequence: CASSGGAWEQFF. CDR3 coding DNA: TGTGCCAGTAGCGGGGGGGCATGGGAGCAGTTCTTC. V and J are TRBV2 and TRBJ2-1; 11 bases match TRBD2. The junction had 5 bases not matched to a gene; V was cut back by 9 bases and J by 10 bases. CDR3 size: 12 residues. CDR1 and CDR2 from the germline V gene are SNHLY and FYNNEI.

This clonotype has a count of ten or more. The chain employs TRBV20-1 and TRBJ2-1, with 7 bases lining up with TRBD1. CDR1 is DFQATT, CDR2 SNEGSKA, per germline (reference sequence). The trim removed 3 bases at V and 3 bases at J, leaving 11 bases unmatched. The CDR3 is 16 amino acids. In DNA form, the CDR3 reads TGCAGTGCTAGGGGGGACAGCGGAGCGTTCTACAATGAGCAGTTCTTC. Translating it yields CSARGDSGAFYNEQFF.

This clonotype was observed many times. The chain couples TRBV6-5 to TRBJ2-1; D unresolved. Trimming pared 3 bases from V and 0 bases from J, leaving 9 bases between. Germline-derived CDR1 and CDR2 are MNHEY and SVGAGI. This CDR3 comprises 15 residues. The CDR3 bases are TGTGCCAGCAGTTATCAACAATACTCCTACAATGAGCAGTTCTTC. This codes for CASSYQQYSYNEQFF.

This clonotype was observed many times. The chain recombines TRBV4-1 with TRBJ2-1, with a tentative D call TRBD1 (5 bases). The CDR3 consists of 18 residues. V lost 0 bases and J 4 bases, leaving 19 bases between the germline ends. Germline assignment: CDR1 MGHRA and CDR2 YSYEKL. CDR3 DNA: TGCGCCAGCAGCCAAGAGCCCCTCAGGGTTTCGAAGTACAATGAGCAGTTCTTC. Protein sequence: CASSQEPLRVSKYNEQFF.

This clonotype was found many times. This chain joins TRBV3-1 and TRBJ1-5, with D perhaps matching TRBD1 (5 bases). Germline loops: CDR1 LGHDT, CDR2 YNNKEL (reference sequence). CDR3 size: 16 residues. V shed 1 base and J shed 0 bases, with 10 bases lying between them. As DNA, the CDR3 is TGTGCCAGCAGCCAAGCAGGGACCGATAGCAATCAGCCCCAGCATTTT. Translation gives CASSQAGTDSNQPQHF.

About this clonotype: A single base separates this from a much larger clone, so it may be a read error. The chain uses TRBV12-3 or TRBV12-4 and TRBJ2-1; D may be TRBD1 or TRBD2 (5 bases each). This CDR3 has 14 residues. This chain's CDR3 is CPSSWDGTYNEQFF. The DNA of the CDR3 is TGTCCCAGCAGTTGGGACGGAACCTACAATGAGCAGTTCTTC.

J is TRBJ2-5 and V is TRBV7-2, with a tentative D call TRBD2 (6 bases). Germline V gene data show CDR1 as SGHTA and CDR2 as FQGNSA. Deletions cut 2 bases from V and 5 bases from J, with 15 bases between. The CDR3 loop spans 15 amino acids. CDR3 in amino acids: CASSLPLAGRETQYF. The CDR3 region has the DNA TGTGCCAGCAGCTTACCCCTGGCGGGGCGGGAGACCCAGTACTTC.

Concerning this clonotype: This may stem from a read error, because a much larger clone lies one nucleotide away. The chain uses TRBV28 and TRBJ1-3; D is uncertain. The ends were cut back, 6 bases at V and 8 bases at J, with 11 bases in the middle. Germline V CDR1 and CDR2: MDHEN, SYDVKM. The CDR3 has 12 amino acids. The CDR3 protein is CASRTPTDTIYF. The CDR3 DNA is TGTGCCAGCAGGACTCCGACCGACACCATATATTTT.

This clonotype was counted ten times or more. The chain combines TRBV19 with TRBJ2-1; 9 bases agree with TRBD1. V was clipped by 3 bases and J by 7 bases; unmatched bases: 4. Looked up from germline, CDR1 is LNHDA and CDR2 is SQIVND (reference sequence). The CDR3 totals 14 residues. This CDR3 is CASSMRDRVNEQFF. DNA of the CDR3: TGTGCCAGTAGTATGAGGGACAGGGTTAATGAGCAGTTCTTC. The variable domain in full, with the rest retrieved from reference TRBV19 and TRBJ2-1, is DGGITQSPKYLFRKEGQNVTLSCEQNLNHDAMYWYRQDPGQGLRLIYYSQIVNDFQKGDIAEGYSVSREKKESFPLTVTSAQKNPTAFYLCASSMRDRVNEQFFGPGTRLTVL.

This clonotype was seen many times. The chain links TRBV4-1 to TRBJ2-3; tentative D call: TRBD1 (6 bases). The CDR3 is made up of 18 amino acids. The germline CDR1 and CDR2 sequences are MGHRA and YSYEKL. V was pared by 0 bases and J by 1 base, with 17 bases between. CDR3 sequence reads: CASSQDAPDRLGTDTQYF. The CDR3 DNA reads TGCGCCAGCAGCCAAGACGCCCCGGACAGACTGGGCACAGATACGCAGTATTTT.

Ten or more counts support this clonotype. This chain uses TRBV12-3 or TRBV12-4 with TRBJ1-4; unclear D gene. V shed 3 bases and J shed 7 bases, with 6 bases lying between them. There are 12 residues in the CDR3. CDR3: CASSFNGEKLFF. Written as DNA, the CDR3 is TGTGCCAGCAGTTTTAACGGTGAAAAACTGTTTTTT.

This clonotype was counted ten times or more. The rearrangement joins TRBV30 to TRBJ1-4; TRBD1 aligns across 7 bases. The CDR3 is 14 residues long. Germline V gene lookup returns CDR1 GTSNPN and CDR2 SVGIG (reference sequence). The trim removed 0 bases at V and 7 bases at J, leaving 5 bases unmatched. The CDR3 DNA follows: TGTGCCTGGAGTGTCGCGACAGGGCTTGAAAAACTGTTTTTT. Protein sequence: CAWSVATGLEKLFF.

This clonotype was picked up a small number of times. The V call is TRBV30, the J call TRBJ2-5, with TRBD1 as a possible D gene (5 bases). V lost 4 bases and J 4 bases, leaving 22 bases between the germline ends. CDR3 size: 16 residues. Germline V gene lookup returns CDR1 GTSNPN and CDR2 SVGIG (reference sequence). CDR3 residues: CAWTPPRGPRTETQYF. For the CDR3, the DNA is TGTGCCTGGACCCCGCCAAGGGGTCCCCGGACAGAGACCCAGTACTTC.

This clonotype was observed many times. The CDR3 region is CASSQPGPGNTGELFF. Here the CDR3 DNA reads TGTGCCAGCAGCCAACCGGGACCCGGGAACACCGGGGAGCTGTTTTTT. J is TRBJ2-2 and V is TRBV28; D may match TRBD1 or TRBD2 (5 bases each). The V end was cut by 6 bases, the J end by 1 base, with 15 bases between. The CDR3 is 16 amino acids. CDR1 MDHEN and CDR2 SYDVKM come from the germline V gene.

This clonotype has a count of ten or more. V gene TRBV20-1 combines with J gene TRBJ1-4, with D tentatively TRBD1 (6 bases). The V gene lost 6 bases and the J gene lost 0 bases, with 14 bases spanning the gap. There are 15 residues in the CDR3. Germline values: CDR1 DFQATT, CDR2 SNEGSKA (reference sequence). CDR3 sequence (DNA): TGCAGTGCCTGGGACACCCTTGCAACTAATGAAAAACTGTTTTTT. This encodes CSAWDTLATNEKLFF.

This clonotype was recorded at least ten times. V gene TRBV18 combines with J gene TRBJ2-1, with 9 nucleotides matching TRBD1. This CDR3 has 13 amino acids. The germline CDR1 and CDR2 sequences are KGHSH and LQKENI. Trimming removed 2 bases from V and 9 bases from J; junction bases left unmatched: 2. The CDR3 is CASSPGTGFEQFF. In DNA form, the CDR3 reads TGTGCCAGCTCACCAGGGACAGGGTTTGAGCAGTTCTTC.

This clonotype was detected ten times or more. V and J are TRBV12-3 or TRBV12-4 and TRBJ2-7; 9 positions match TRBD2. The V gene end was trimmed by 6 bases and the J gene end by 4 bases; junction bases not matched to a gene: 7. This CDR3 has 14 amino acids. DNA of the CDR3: TGTGCCAGCAGCTACGGGACTAGCCTTTACGAGCAGTACTTC. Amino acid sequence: CASSYGTSLYEQYF.

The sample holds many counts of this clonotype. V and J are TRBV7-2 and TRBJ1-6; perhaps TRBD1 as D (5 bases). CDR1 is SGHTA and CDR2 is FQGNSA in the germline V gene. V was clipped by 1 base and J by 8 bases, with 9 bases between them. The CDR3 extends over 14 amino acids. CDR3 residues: CASSLGQGYSPLHF. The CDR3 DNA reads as TGTGCCAGCAGCTTAGGCCAGGGTTATTCACCCCTCCACTTT.

The CDR3 bases are TGCAGCGTTGCAGAAAACACTGAAGCTTTCTTT. As protein: CSVAENTEAFF. The rearrangement links TRBV29-1 to TRBJ1-1, with D unresolved. This CDR3 contains 11 residues. Per the germline V gene, CDR1 is SQVTM and CDR2 is ANQGSEA. V gave up 4 bases and J gave up 2 bases, with 5 bases separating them.

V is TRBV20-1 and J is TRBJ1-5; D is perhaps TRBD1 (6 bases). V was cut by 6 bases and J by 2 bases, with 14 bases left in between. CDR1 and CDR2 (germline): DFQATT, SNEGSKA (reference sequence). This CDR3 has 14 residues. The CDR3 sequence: CSAITGLGNQPQHF. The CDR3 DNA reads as TGCAGTGCCATAACAGGGTTGGGCAATCAGCCCCAGCATTTT.

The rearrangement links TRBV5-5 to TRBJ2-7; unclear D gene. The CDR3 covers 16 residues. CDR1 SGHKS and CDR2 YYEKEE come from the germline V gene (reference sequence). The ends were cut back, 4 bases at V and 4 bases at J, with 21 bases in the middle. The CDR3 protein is CASSPPAPGWQYEQYF. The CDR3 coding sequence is TGTGCCAGCAGCCCGCCGGCTCCCGGATGGCAATACGAGCAGTACTTC.

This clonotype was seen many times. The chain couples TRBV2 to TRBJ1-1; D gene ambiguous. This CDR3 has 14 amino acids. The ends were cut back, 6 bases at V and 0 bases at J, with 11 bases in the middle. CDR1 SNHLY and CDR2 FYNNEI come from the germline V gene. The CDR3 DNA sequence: TGTGCCAGCAGGTCCGTAAGGATGAACACTGAAGCTTTCTTT. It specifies CASRSVRMNTEAFF.

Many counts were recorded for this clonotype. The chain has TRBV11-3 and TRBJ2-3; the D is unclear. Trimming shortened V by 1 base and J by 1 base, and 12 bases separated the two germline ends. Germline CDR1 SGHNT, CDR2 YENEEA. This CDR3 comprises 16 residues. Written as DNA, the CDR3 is TGTGCCAGCAGCTTAGTATTTGGACCGGGCACAGATACGCAGTATTTT. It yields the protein CASSLVFGPGTDTQYF.

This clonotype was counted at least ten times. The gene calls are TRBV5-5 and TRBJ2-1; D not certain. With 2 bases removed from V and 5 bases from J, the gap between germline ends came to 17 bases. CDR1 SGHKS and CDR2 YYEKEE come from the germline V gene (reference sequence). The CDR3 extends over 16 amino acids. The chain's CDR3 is CASSFLPQARNNEQFF. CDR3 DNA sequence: TGTGCCAGCAGCTTCCTACCCCAGGCCCGCAACAATGAGCAGTTCTTC.

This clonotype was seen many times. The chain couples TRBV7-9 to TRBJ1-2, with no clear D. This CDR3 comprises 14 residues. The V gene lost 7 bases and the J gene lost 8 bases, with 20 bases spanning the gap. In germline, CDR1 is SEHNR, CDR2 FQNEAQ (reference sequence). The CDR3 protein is CASTPSLINGGYTF. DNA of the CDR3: TGTGCCAGCACCCCCTCGCTTATAAACGGGGGCTACACCTTC.

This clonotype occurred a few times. The CDR3 reads CASSLARNEKLFF. In nucleotides, the CDR3 is TGTGCCAGCAGCTTGGCAAGGAATGAAAAACTGTTTTTT. The chain links TRBV7-6 to TRBJ1-4; no clear D gene. Germline V gene data show CDR1 as SGHVS and CDR2 as FNYEAQ. The ends were cut back, 3 bases at V and 5 bases at J, with 7 bases in the middle. This CDR3 spans 13 amino acids.